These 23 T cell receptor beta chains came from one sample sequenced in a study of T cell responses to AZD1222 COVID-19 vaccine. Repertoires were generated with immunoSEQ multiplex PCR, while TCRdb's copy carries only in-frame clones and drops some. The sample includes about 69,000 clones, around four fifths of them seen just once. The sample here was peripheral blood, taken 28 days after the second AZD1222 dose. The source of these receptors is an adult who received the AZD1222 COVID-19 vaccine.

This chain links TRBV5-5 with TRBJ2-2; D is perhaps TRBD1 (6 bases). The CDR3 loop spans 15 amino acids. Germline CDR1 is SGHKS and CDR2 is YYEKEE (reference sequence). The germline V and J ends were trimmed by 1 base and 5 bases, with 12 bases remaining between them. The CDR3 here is CASSLRQGHTGELFF. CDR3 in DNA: TGTGCCAGCAGCTTGCGCCAGGGGCATACCGGGGAGCTGTTTTTT.

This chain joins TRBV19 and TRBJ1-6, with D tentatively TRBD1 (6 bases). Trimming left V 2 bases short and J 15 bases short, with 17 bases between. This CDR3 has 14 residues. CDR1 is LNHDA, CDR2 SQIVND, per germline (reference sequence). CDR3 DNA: TGTGCCAGTAGTATATCGGGGGGCACTCCTAACCTCCACTTT. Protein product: CASSISGGTPNLHF.

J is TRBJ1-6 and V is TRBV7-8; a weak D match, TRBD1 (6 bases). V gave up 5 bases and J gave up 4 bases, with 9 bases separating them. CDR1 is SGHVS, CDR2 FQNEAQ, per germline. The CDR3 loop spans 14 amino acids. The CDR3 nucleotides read TGTGCCAGCAGCCCAACAGGGTATAATTCACCCCTCCACTTT. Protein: CASSPTGYNSPLHF.

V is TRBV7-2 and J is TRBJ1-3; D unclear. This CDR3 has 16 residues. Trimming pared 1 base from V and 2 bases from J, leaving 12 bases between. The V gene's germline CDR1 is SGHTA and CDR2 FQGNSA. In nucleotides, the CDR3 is TGTGCCAGCAGCTTAGTCGCCGGCTTAACTGGAAACACCATATATTTT. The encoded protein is CASSLVAGLTGNTIYF.

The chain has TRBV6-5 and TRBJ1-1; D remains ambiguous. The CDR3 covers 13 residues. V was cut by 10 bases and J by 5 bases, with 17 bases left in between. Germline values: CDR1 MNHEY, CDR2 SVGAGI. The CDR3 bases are TGTGCCATAACGACGCCATGGGGAACTGAAGCTTTCTTT. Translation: CAITTPWGTEAFF.

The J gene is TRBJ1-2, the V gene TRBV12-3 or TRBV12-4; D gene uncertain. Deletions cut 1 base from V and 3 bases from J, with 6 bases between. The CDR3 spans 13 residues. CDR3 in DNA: TGTGCCAGCAGTTTAGAAGGACACTATGGCTACACCTTC. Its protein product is CASSLEGHYGYTF.

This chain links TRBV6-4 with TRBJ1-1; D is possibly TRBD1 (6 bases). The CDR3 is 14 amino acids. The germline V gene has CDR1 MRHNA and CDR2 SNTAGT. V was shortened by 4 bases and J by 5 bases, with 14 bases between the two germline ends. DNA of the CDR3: TGTGCCAGCAGTGCGGGGGGGGCCGAAACTGAAGCTTTCTTT. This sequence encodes CASSAGGAETEAFF.

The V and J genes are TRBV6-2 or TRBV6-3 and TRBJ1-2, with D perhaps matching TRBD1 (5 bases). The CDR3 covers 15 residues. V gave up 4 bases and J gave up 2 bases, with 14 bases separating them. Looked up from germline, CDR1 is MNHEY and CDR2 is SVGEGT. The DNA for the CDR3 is TGTGCCAGCAGTTCTGACAGTTATGGAAACTATGGCTACACCTTC. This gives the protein CASSSDSYGNYGYTF.

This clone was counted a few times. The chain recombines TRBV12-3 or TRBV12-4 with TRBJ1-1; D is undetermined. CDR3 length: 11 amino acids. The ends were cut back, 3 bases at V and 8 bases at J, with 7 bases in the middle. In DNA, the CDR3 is TGTGCCAGCAGTTTCATAGGGGAAGCTTTCTTT. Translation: CASSFIGEAFF.

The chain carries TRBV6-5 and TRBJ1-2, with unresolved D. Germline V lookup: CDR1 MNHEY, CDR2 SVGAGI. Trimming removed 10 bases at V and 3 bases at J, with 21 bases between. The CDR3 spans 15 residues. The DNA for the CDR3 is TGTGCCATTAAGGCAGGATCCGGGCGAGACTATGGCTACACCTTC. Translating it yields CAIKAGSGRDYGYTF.

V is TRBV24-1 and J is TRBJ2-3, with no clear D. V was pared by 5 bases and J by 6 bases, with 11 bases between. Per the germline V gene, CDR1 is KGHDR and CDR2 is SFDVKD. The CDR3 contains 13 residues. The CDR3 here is CATSASNRDTQYF. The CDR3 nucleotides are TGTGCCACCAGTGCTTCCAACCGGGATACGCAGTATTTT.

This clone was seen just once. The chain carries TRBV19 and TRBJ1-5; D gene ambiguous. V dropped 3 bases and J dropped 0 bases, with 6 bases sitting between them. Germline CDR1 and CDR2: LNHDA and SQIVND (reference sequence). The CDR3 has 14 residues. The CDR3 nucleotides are TGTGCCAGTAGTATGGTAGGTAGCAATCAGCCCCAGCATTTT. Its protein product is CASSMVGSNQPQHF.

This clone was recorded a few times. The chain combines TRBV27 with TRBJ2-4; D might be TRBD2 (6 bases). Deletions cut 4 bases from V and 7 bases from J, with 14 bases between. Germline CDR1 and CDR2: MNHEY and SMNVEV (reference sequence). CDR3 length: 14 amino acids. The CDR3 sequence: CASSSRGSRNIQYF. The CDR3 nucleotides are TGTGCCAGCAGTTCACGGGGGTCGAGGAACATTCAGTACTTC.

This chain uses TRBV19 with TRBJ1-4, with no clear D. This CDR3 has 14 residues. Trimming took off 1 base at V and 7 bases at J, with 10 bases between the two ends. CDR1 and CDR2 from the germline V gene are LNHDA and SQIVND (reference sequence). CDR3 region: CASSIGLGGEKLFF. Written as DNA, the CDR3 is TGTGCCAGTAGTATAGGACTCGGAGGTGAAAAACTGTTTTTT.

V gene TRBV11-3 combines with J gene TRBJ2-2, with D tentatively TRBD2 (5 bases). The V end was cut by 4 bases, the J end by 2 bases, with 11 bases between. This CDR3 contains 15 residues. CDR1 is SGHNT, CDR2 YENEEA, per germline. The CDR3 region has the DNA TGTGCCAGCAGCTATACGGGAACCAACACCGGGGAGCTGTTTTTT. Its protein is CASSYTGTNTGELFF.

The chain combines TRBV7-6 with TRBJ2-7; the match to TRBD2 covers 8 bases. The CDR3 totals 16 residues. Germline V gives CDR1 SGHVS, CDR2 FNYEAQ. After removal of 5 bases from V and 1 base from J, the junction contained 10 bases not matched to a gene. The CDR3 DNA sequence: TGTGCCAGCAGCGCAAAATTACTAGCGGATTCCTACGAGCAGTACTTC. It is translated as CASSAKLLADSYEQYF.

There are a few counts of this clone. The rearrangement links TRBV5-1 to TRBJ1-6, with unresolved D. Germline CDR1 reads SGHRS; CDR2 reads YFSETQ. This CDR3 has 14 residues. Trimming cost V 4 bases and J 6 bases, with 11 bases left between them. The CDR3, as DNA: TGCGCCAGCAGCGGTTCCCAGGTTAATTCACCCCTCCACTTT. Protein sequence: CASSGSQVNSPLHF.

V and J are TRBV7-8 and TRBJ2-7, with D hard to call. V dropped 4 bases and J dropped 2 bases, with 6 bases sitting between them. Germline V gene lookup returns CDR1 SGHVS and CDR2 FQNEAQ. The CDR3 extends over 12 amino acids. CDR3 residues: CASSSAPYEQYF. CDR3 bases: TGTGCCAGCAGCTCCGCCCCCTACGAGCAGTACTTC.

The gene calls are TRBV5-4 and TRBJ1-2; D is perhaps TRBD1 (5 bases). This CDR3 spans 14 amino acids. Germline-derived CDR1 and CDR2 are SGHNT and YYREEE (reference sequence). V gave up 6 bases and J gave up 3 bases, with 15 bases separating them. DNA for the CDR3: TGTGCCAGCACCCCGGCTCGGGGGGACTATGGCTACACCTTC. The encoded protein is CASTPARGDYGYTF. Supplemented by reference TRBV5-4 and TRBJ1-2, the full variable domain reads ETGVTQSPTHLIKTRGQQVTLRCSSQSGHNTVSWYQQALGQGPQFIFQYYREEENGRGNFPPRFSGLQFPNYSSELNVNALELDDSALYLCASTPARGDYGYTFGSGTRLTVV.

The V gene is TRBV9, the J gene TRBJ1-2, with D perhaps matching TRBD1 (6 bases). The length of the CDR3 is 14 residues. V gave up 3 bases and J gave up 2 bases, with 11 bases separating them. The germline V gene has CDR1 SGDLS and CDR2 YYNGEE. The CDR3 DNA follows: TGTGCCAGCAGCGACGACAGGACAAACTATGGCTACACCTTC. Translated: CASSDDRTNYGYTF. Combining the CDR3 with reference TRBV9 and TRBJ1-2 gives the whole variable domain DSGVTQTPKHLITATGQRVTLRCSPRSGDLSVYWYQQSLDQGLQFLIQYYNGEERAKGNILERFSAQQFPDLHSELNLSSLELGDSALYFCASSDDRTNYGYTFGSGTRLTVV.

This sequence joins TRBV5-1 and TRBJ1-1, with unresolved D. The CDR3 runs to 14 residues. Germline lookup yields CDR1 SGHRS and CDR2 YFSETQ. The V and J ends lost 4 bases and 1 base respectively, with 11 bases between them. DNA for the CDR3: TGCGCCAGCAGCCTCTCGGCAGCGAACACTGAAGCTTTCTTT. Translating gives CASSLSAANTEAFF.

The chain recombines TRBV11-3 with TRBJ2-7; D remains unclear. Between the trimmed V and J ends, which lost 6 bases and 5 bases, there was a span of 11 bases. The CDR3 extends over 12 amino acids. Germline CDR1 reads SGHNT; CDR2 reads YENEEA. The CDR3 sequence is CASRRSEDEQYF. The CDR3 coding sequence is TGTGCCAGCAGAAGATCCGAGGACGAGCAGTACTTC.

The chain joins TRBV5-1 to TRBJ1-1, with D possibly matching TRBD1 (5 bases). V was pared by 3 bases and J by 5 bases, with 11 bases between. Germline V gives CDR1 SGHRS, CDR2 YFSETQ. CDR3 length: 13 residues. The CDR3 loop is CASSSFGGTEAFF. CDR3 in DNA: TGCGCCAGCAGCTCGTTCGGGGGGACTGAAGCTTTCTTT.